The 16 T cell receptor beta chains presented below share a single source sample, sequenced in a study of blood T cell repertoires in COVID-19. TCRdb's copy holds only in-frame clones and misses some; the assay was immunoSEQ multiplex PCR. The sample yields around 240,000 clones, about 83% seen once. Sequenced: PBMCs or T cells enriched from blood (not recorded which). Every receptor here comes from a woman between 50 and 59 years old who had recovered from COVID-19.

The rearrangement links TRBV28 to TRBJ1-5; a possible D gene is TRBD1 (5 bases). Germline lookup yields CDR1 MDHEN and CDR2 SYDVKM. CDR3 length: 14 amino acids. V lost 6 bases to trimming and J lost 0 bases, with 9 bases between them. CDR3 residues: CASSVQVSNQPQHF. CDR3 coding DNA: TGTGCCAGCAGCGTACAGGTTAGCAATCAGCCCCAGCATTTT. Supplemented by reference TRBV28 and TRBJ1-5, the full variable domain reads DVKVTQSSRYLVKRTGEKVFLECVQDMDHENMFWYRQDPGLGLRLIYFSYDVKMKEKGDIPEGYSVSREKKERFSLILESASTNQTSMYLCASSVQVSNQPQHFGDGTRLSIL.

The chain carries TRBV6-6 and TRBJ1-1; 10 bases are a match to TRBD1. V shed 5 bases, J shed 4 bases, and the junction held 4 bases outside the gene matches. The CDR3 length is 14 residues. CDR1 MNHNY and CDR2 SVGAGI come from the germline V gene (reference sequence). CDR3 loop: CASSSDRGLTEAFF. CDR3 coding DNA: TGTGCCAGCAGTAGCGACAGGGGGCTCACTGAAGCTTTCTTT.

The CDR3 spells CASSYSRESSYNEQFF. For the CDR3, the DNA is TGTGCCAGCAGTTACTCGAGGGAGAGCTCCTACAATGAGCAGTTCTTC. The chain has TRBV6-5 and TRBJ2-1; a weak D match, TRBD2 (5 bases). The CDR3 contains 16 residues. V was pared by 0 bases and J by 0 bases, with 9 bases between. CDR1 and CDR2 from the germline V gene are MNHEY and SVGAGI.

V usage is TRBV5-6 and J usage is TRBJ1-5; no reliable D call. Germline loops: CDR1 SGHDT, CDR2 YYEEEE. Trimming stripped 0 bases from V and 2 bases from J, with 12 bases between. The CDR3 consists of 16 residues. CDR3 nucleotides: TGTGCCAGCAGCTTGGGAGTCGGGGTCGGCAATCAGCCCCAGCATTTT. Its translation is CASSLGVGVGNQPQHF.

This chain links TRBV28 with TRBJ1-4; D call uncertain. CDR1 is MDHEN and CDR2 is SYDVKM in the germline V gene. The CDR3 contains 19 residues. Trimming stripped 4 bases from V and 3 bases from J, with 24 bases between. DNA of the CDR3: TGTGCCAGCAGTTCCGGGATGTCTTTGTTTTCCAGCTCTAATGAAAAACTGTTTTTT. Amino acids: CASSSGMSLFSSSNEKLFF.

The gene calls are TRBV6-4 and TRBJ1-6; D not resolved. Germline values: CDR1 MRHNA, CDR2 SNTAGT. The V and J ends lost 2 bases and 5 bases respectively, with 16 bases between them. CDR3 length equals 17 residues. Here the CDR3 reads CASSDSPQVRDNSPLHF. Here the CDR3 DNA reads TGTGCCAGCAGTGACAGTCCCCAAGTACGGGATAATTCACCCCTCCACTTT.

This chain links TRBV29-1 with TRBJ2-1; 7 bases match TRBD1. The CDR3 spans 13 residues. The trim removed 3 bases at V and 4 bases at J, leaving 3 bases unmatched. In germline, CDR1 is SQVTM, CDR2 ANQGSEA. The CDR3 reads CSVEGTDYNEQFF. CDR3 nucleotide sequence: TGCAGCGTTGAGGGGACAGATTACAATGAGCAGTTCTTC.

This chain connects TRBV19 to TRBJ1-5; D may be TRBD1 (6 bases). Trimming removed 3 bases from V and 6 bases from J, with 15 bases in between. CDR1 LNHDA and CDR2 SQIVND come from the germline V gene (reference sequence). The CDR3 is 15 residues long. The CDR3 coding sequence is TGTGCCAGTAGTATTGGCGGGGGGCAGGGTCAGCCCCAGCATTTT. Translating it yields CASSIGGGQGQPQHF.

This chain joins TRBV4-2 and TRBJ2-2, with D tentatively TRBD2 (5 bases). Trimming took off 4 bases at V and 5 bases at J, with 20 bases between the two ends. This CDR3 has 17 residues. In germline, CDR1 is LGHNA, CDR2 YNFKEQ. CDR3: CASSLLTGISSTGELFF. For the CDR3, the DNA is TGTGCCAGCAGCCTTTTGACCGGGATTAGCAGTACCGGGGAGCTGTTTTTT.

The chain carries TRBV6-5 and TRBJ1-2; a possible D gene is TRBD1 (6 bases). Trimming removed 8 bases at V and 8 bases at J, with 18 bases between. The germline V gene encodes CDR1 MNHEY and CDR2 SVGAGI. This CDR3 is built from 13 residues. CDR3 protein: CASGHHRDDGYTF. CDR3 coding DNA: TGTGCCAGCGGACACCACAGGGATGACGGCTACACCTTC.

This clone was observed a few times. The chain couples TRBV28 to TRBJ1-6; 8 bases agree with TRBD1. The CDR3 loop spans 15 amino acids. The germline CDR1 and CDR2 sequences are MDHEN and SYDVKM. Unmatched junction bases numbered 6, after V lost 2 bases and J lost 9 bases. CDR3 nucleotides: TGTGCCAGCAGTTTAAAGGGGGACAGGCGTTCACCCCTCCACTTT. Translating gives CASSLKGDRRSPLHF.

The chain has TRBV27 and TRBJ2-3; 10 bases are a match to TRBD1. With V trimmed by 5 bases and J by 5 bases, 13 bases remained unmatched. The CDR3 runs 17 residues. The germline V gene encodes CDR1 MNHEY and CDR2 SMNVEV (reference sequence). The CDR3 sequence: CASSPHYGGQGEDTQYF. CDR3 coding DNA: TGTGCCAGCAGTCCACATTATGGCGGACAGGGGGAAGATACGCAGTATTTT.

This sequence joins TRBV6-5 and TRBJ2-7; 12 nucleotides agree with TRBD1. CDR3 size: 13 residues. Germline V CDR1 and CDR2: MNHEY, SVGAGI. With 7 bases clipped from V and 4 bases from J, the junction kept 2 bases outside the gene matches. In nucleotides, the CDR3 is TGTGCCAGCATGGGACAGGGGGCATACGAGCAGTACTTC. Protein: CASMGQGAYEQYF.

V gene TRBV12-3 or TRBV12-4 combines with J gene TRBJ1-2; D unresolved. V lost 3 bases, J lost 4 bases, and 6 bases lay in between. CDR3 length: 12 residues. This chain's CDR3 is CASSFLSYGYTF. CDR3 coding DNA: TGTGCCAGCAGTTTTTTGAGCTATGGCTACACCTTC.

The V gene is TRBV18, the J gene TRBJ1-1, with D perhaps TRBD1 (5 bases). The germline V gene has CDR1 KGHSH and CDR2 LQKENI. V was clipped by 6 bases and J by 0 bases, with 14 bases between them. The CDR3 length is 15 residues. CDR3 protein: CASSSGRGMNTEAFF. In nucleotides, the CDR3 is TGTGCCAGCTCCTCCGGGCGGGGGATGAACACTGAAGCTTTCTTT.

V gene TRBV6-5 combines with J gene TRBJ1-1, with a weak D call TRBD1 (5 bases). The germline V gene has CDR1 MNHEY and CDR2 SVGAGI. CDR3 length: 15 amino acids. V lost 2 bases and J lost 3, with 13 bases in between. In DNA, the CDR3 is TGTGCCAGCAGTTACCGACGGGGGGGGGACACTGAAGCTTTCTTT. Its translation: CASSYRRGGDTEAFF.